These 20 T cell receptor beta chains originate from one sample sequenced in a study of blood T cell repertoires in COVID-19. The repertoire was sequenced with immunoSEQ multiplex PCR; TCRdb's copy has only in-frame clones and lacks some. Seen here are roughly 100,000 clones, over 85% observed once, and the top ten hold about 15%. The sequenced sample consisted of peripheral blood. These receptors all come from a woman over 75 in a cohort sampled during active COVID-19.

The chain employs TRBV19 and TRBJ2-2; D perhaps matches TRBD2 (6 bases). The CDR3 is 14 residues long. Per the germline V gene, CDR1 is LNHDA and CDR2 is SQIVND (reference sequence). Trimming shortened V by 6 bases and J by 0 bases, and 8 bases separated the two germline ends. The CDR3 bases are TGTGCCAGTAGAGGCGGGACGAACACCGGGGAGCTGTTTTTT. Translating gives CASRGGTNTGELFF.

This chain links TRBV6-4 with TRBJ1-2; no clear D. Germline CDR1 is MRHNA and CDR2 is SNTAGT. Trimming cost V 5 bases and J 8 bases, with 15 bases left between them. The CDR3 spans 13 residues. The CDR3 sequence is CASSRTREGGYTF. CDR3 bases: TGTGCCAGCAGTAGGACGAGGGAGGGAGGCTACACCTTC.

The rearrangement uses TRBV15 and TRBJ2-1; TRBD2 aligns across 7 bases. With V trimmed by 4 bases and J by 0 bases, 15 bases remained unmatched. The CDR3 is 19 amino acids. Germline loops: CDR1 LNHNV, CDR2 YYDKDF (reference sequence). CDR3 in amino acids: CATSKWGAGSSPSYNEQFF. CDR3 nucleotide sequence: TGTGCCACCAGCAAATGGGGAGCGGGATCTTCCCCCTCCTACAATGAGCAGTTCTTC.

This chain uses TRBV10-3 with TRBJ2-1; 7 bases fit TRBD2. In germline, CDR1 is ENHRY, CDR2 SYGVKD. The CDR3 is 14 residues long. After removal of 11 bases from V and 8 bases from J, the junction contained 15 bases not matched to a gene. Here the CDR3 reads CAGRGGGGSHEQFF. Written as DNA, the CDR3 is TGTGCCGGGCGCGGGGGTGGCGGGAGCCATGAGCAGTTCTTC.

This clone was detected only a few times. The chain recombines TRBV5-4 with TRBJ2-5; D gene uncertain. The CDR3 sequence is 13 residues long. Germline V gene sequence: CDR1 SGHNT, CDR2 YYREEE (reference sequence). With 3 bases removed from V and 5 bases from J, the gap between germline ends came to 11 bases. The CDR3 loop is CASSSVAVETQYF. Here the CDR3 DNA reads TGTGCCAGCAGCTCCGTGGCGGTGGAGACCCAGTACTTC.

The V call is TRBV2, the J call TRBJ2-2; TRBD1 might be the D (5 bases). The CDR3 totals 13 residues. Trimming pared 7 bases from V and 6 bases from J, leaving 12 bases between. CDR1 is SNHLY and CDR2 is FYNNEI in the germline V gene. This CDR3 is CASMQGLPGELFF. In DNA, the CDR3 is TGTGCCAGCATGCAGGGCCTGCCCGGGGAGCTGTTTTTT.

In DNA form, the CDR3 reads TGTGCCAGCCGGACGGGGTTTAAGAATGAGCAGTTCTTC. Its protein product is CASRTGFKNEQFF. The chain links TRBV28 to TRBJ2-1; D possibly corresponds to TRBD2 (5 bases). Germline CDR1 is MDHEN and CDR2 is SYDVKM. The CDR3 consists of 13 residues. The V and J ends lost 8 bases and 7 bases respectively, with 15 bases between them.

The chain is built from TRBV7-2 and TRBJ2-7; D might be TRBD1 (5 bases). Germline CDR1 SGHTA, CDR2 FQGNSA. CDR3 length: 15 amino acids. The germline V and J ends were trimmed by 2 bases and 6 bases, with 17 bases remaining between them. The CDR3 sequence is CASSLRGQGIGEQYF. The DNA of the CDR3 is TGTGCCAGCAGCTTACGAGGACAAGGTATAGGCGAGCAGTACTTC.

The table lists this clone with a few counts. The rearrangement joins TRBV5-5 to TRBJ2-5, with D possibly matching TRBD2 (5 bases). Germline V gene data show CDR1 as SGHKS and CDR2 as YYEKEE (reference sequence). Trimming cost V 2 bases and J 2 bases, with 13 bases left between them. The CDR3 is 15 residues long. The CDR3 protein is CASSLGLGGQETQYF. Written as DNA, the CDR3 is TGTGCCAGCAGCTTAGGACTGGGTGGGCAAGAGACCCAGTACTTC.

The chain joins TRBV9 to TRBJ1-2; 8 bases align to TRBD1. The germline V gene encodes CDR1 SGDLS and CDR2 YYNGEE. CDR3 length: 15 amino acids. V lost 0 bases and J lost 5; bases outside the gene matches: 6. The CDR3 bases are TGTGCCAGCAGCGTAGCAGGGGGCGCTTCGTATGGCTACACCTTC. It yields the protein CASSVAGGASYGYTF.

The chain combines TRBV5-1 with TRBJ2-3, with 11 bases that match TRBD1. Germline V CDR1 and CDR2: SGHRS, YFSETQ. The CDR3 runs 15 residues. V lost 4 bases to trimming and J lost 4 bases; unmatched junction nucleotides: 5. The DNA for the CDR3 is TGCGCCAGCAGCCTCGGACAGGGGGCGGCAGATACGCAGTATTTT. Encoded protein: CASSLGQGAADTQYF. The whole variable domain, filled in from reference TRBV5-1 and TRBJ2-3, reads KAGVTQTPRYLIKTRGQQVTLSCSPISGHRSVSWYQQTPGQGLQFLFEYFSETQRNKGNFPGRFSGRQFSNSRSEMNVSTLELGDSALYLCASSLGQGAADTQYFGPGTRLTVL.

The CDR3 DNA sequence: TGTGCCAGCAGGGGGAGGGCTAGCGGTCTACTCTCCTACAATGAGCAGTTCTTC. The encoded protein is CASRGRASGLLSYNEQFF. This sequence joins TRBV28 and TRBJ2-1; 7 positions match TRBD2. The CDR3 runs to 18 residues. Trimming took 6 bases from V and 0 from J; bases not matched to a gene: 14. CDR1 is MDHEN, CDR2 SYDVKM, per germline. The complete variable domain, with remaining parts taken from reference TRBV28 and TRBJ2-1, reads DVKVTQSSRYLVKRTGEKVFLECVQDMDHENMFWYRQDPGLGLRLIYFSYDVKMKEKGDIPEGYSVSREKKERFSLILESASTNQTSMYLCASRGRASGLLSYNEQFFGPGTRLTVL.

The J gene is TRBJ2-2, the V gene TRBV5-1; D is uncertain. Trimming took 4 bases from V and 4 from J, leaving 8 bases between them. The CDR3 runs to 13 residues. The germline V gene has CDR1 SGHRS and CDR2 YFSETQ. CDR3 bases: TGCGCCAGCAGCGACATTTTCACCGGGGAGCTGTTTTTT. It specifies CASSDIFTGELFF.

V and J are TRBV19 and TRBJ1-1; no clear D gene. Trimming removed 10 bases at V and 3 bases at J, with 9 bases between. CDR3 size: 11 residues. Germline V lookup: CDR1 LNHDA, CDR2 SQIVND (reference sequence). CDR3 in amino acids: CATRRDTEAFF. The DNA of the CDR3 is TGTGCCACCCGCCGGGACACTGAAGCTTTCTTT.

DNA for the CDR3: TGTGCCAGCAGCACCGGGACAGGCGATTCTAATGAGCAGTTCTTC. This gives the protein CASSTGTGDSNEQFF. The V gene is TRBV3-1 (or the pseudogene TRBV3-2), the J gene TRBJ2-1, with 8 positions matching TRBD1. Looked up from germline, CDR1 is LGHDT and CDR2 is YNNKEL (reference sequence). The CDR3 has 15 amino acids. With V trimmed by 5 bases and J by 7 bases, 10 bases remained unmatched.

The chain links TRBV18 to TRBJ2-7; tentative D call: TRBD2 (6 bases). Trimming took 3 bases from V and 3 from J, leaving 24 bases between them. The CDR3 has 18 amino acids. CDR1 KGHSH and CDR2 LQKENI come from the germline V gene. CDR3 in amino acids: CASSPPPGTYGGHYEQYF. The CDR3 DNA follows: TGTGCCAGCTCACCCCCCCCGGGCACCTACGGAGGGCACTACGAGCAGTACTTC.

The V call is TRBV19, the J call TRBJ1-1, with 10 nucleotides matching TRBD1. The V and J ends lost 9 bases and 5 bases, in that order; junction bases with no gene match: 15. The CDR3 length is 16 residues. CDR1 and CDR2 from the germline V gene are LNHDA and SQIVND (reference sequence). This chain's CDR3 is CASALPAAGQGTEAFF. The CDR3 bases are TGTGCCAGCGCTCTACCCGCCGCGGGACAGGGGACTGAAGCTTTCTTT.

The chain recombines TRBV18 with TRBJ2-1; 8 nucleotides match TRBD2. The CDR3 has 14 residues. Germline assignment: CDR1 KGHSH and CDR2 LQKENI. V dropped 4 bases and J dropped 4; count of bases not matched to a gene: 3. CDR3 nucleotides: TGTGCCAGCTCACAACTAGCGGAGTACAATGAGCAGTTCTTC. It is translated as CASSQLAEYNEQFF.

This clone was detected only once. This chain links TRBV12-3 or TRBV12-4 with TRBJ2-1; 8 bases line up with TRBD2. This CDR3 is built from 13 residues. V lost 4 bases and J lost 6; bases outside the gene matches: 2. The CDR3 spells CASSYGGGNEQFF. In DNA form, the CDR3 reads TGTGCCAGCAGTTACGGGGGGGGCAATGAGCAGTTCTTC.

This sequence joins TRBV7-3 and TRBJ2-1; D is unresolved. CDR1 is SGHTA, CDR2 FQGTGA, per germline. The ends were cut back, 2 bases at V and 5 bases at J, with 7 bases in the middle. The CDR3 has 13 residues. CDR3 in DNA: TGTGCCAGCAGCTTATCCCAGGACAATGAGCAGTTCTTC. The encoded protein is CASSLSQDNEQFF. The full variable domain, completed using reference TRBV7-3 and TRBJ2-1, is GAGVSQTPSNKVTEKGKYVELRCDPISGHTALYWYRQSLGQGPEFLIYFQGTGAADDSGLPNDRFFAVRPEGSVSTLKIQRTERGDSAVYLCASSLSQDNEQFFGPGTRLTVL.